This TCR beta chain was sequenced for a study of T cell repertoires in cytomegalovirus infection. Study-wide results and limits: Clonotype analysis showed dominance of the ex vivo response by HLA-C-restricted CMV-specific TCR beta clonotypes.

TCRdb redid the calling of the reads with MiXCR, one entry per CDR3 protein. The sample has approximately 910,000 distinct CDR3 sequences; roughly 30% are singletons. This clonotype was found many times. What it recognizes is unknown. CDR1 is SEHNR and CDR2 is FQNEAQ in the germline V gene (reference sequence). This CDR3 is 16 amino acids long. The V segment lost 5 bases and the J segment 3 bases; nucleotides outside the gene matches: 11. The TCR originated in a human donor in good health (CMV status not recorded). Some clones in this sample may be carry-over from other donors' samples. Sample: cultured CD8+ T cells from PBMCs, taken from culture after CMV antigen stimulation. The rearrangement uses TRBV7-9 and TRBJ2-5; 8 bases align to TRBD1. The CDR3 region is CASSPGTGHDKETQYF. CDR3 coding DNA: TGTGCCAGCAGCCCGGGGACAGGACACGACAAAGAGACCCAGTACTTC.